This passage covers 25 T cell receptor beta chains from one sample sequenced in a study of shared clonotypes between healthy human individuals. Generated by immunoSEQ multiplex PCR, the TCRdb table keeps only in-frame clones and is missing some. The data contain approximately 2,000,000 clones, 92% of them singletons. Sequencing used naive CD4+ T cells from PBMCs. Subset specified: CD45RA+ positively selected. The source is a man aged 18 to 29 in good health. Some clones in this sample may be carry-over from other donors' samples.

The chain uses TRBV19 and TRBJ1-1; 9 positions match TRBD1. V lost 2 bases to trimming and J lost 4 bases; unmatched junction nucleotides: 17. Germline V gene lookup returns CDR1 LNHDA and CDR2 SQIVND (reference sequence). The CDR3 contains 19 residues. CDR3 coding DNA: TGTGCCAGTAGTATATCCCCATGGGACAGGGCGACTTTGAGCACTGAAGCTTTCTTT. Amino acids: CASSISPWDRATLSTEAFF.

The rearrangement joins TRBV5-6 to TRBJ2-5; TRBD2 might be the D (6 bases). V shed 2 bases and J shed 5 bases, with 16 bases lying between them. The CDR3 is 15 amino acids. Germline-derived CDR1 and CDR2 are SGHDT and YYEEEE. The CDR3 DNA is TGTGCCAGCAGCTTCATCGGCGGGGTCAGCGAGACCCAGTACTTC. Translation: CASSFIGGVSETQYF.

The chain is built from TRBV6-1 and TRBJ1-2; the D is unclear. V dropped 1 base and J dropped 4 bases, with 16 bases sitting between them. In germline, CDR1 is MNHNS, CDR2 SASEGT. This CDR3 is built from 16 residues. This chain's CDR3 is CASSEEGGRSRYGYTF. Written as DNA, the CDR3 is TGTGCCAGCAGTGAAGAAGGTGGACGGTCTCGCTATGGCTACACCTTC.

V gene TRBV2 combines with J gene TRBJ1-2; TRBD1 matches at 8 bases. CDR1 is SNHLY, CDR2 FYNNEI, per germline. This CDR3 comprises 16 residues. The J segment lost 4 bases and the V segment lost 6 bases, leaving 13 bases of the junction unmatched. CDR3 in amino acids: CASRAQDRAIFYGYTF. The CDR3 region has the DNA TGTGCCAGCAGGGCCCAGGACAGGGCCATATTCTATGGCTACACCTTC.

The chain combines TRBV5-4 with TRBJ2-2, with D tentatively TRBD2 (7 bases). Germline CDR1 SGHNT, CDR2 YYREEE (reference sequence). The CDR3 is 16 residues long. Trimming cost V 5 bases and J 5 bases, with 19 bases left between them. CDR3 in amino acids: CASRKGGGASTGELFF. In DNA form, the CDR3 reads TGTGCCAGCAGAAAGGGGGGAGGGGCCAGTACCGGGGAGCTGTTTTTT. Looking up the rest from reference TRBV5-4 and TRBJ2-2 gives the full variable domain: ETGVTQSPTHLIKTRGQQVTLRCSSQSGHNTVSWYQQALGQGPQFIFQYYREEENGRGNFPPRFSGLQFPNYSSELNVNALELDDSALYLCASRKGGGASTGELFFGEGSRLTVL.

The gene calls are TRBV7-9 and TRBJ1-1; no clear D. This CDR3 comprises 12 residues. Looked up from germline, CDR1 is SEHNR and CDR2 is FQNEAQ (reference sequence). Trimming shortened V by 1 base and J by 7 bases, and 7 bases separated the two germline ends. The CDR3 bases are TGTGCCAGCAGCTTAGTAGAAGTTGAAGCTTTCTTT. Protein product: CASSLVEVEAFF.

The rearrangement uses TRBV11-1 and TRBJ2-2; no definite D call. V gave up 1 base and J gave up 3 bases, with 18 bases separating them. Per the germline V gene, CDR1 is SGHAT and CDR2 is FQDESV (reference sequence). This CDR3 contains 18 residues. Written as DNA, the CDR3 is TGTGCCAGCAGCTTAGGCCTGCGAACAAGTCCAGACACCGGGGAGCTGTTTTTT. Protein product: CASSLGLRTSPDTGELFF.

The chain is built from TRBV6-1 and TRBJ2-5; a weak D match, TRBD2 (7 bases). V lost 2 bases to trimming and J lost 4 bases, with 14 bases between them. This CDR3 has 15 residues. Germline assignment: CDR1 MNHNS and CDR2 SASEGT. The CDR3 loop is CASSESRGARETQYF. The DNA for the CDR3 is TGTGCCAGCAGTGAAAGTCGGGGGGCCCGAGAGACCCAGTACTTC.

The chain couples TRBV19 to TRBJ1-6; 7 positions match TRBD1. There are 15 residues in the CDR3. CDR1 is LNHDA, CDR2 SQIVND, per germline (reference sequence). V lost 4 bases and J lost 5; bases outside the gene matches: 5. The CDR3 sequence: CASSTTGSNNSPLHF. Written as DNA, the CDR3 is TGTGCCAGTAGTACGACAGGGTCTAATAATTCACCCCTCCACTTT.

The CDR3 coding sequence is TGTGCCAGTAGTATAGGAGGGCCTTATAGCAATCAGCCCCAGCATTTT. Protein product: CASSIGGPYSNQPQHF. The chain combines TRBV19 with TRBJ1-5, with no clear D. The germline gives CDR1 LNHDA, CDR2 SQIVND (reference sequence). Trimming shortened V by 1 base and J by 0 bases, and 10 bases separated the two germline ends. The CDR3 loop spans 16 amino acids.

V gene TRBV7-3 combines with J gene TRBJ1-3; maybe TRBD1 (6 bases). The CDR3 contains 13 residues. Germline CDR1 is SGHTA and CDR2 is FQGTGA. V was clipped by 8 bases and J by 2 bases, with 10 bases between them. CDR3 residues: CASAQGAGNTIYF. In nucleotides, the CDR3 is TGTGCCAGCGCACAGGGTGCTGGAAACACCATATATTTT.

Only one count was recorded for this clone. The genes are TRBV6-6 and TRBJ2-3; D is perhaps TRBD1 or TRBD2 (6 bases each). Germline loops: CDR1 MNHNY, CDR2 SVGAGI (reference sequence). V shed 7 bases and J shed 5 bases, with 10 bases lying between them. The CDR3 extends over 12 amino acids. Here the CDR3 DNA reads TGTGCCAGCATGGGGGGCCTAGATACGCAGTATTTT. The encoded protein is CASMGGLDTQYF.

For the CDR3, the DNA is TGCGCCAGCAGACCTCAGGGGGCAACTAATGAAAAACTGTTTTTT. This encodes CASRPQGATNEKLFF. V usage is TRBV5-1 and J usage is TRBJ1-4; 7 bases map to TRBD1. Looked up from germline, CDR1 is SGHRS and CDR2 is YFSETQ. This CDR3 is 15 amino acids long. Trimming removed 5 bases from V and 0 bases from J; junction bases left unmatched: 4.

V gene TRBV5-1 combines with J gene TRBJ2-7; maybe TRBD1 (6 bases). CDR1 and CDR2 (germline): SGHRS, YFSETQ. The CDR3 has 20 amino acids. Trimming removed 5 bases at V and 2 bases at J, with 32 bases between. The CDR3 spells CASRFQPVRGSMDFPYEQYF. Written as DNA, the CDR3 is TGCGCCAGCAGGTTCCAACCAGTCAGGGGATCTATGGATTTCCCCTACGAGCAGTACTTC.

V and J are TRBV7-9 and TRBJ1-1; D gene ambiguous. Germline assignment: CDR1 SEHNR and CDR2 FQNEAQ (reference sequence). Trimming took 4 bases from V and 2 from J, leaving 5 bases between them. The CDR3 covers 12 residues. The CDR3 loop is CASSSTNTEAFF. Here the CDR3 DNA reads TGTGCCAGCAGCTCTACAAACACTGAAGCTTTCTTT. The full variable domain, rest sourced from reference TRBV7-9 and TRBJ1-1, is DTGVSQNPRHKITKRGQNVTFRCDPISEHNRLYWYRQTLGQGPEFLTYFQNEAQLEKSRLLSDRFSAERPKGSFSTLEIQRTEQGDSAMYLCASSSTNTEAFFGQGTRLTVV.

The genes are TRBV30 and TRBJ1-1; TRBD1 matches 8 bases. The trim removed 5 bases at V and 7 bases at J, leaving 6 bases unmatched. The CDR3 spans 12 residues. The germline CDR1 and CDR2 sequences are GTSNPN and SVGIG (reference sequence). The CDR3 sequence is CAWGRGPDEAFF. The CDR3 coding sequence is TGTGCCTGGGGCAGGGGGCCGGATGAAGCTTTCTTT.

This clone has only a few counts. V gene TRBV19 combines with J gene TRBJ1-1; no reliable D call. Germline V gives CDR1 LNHDA, CDR2 SQIVND (reference sequence). This CDR3 is 13 amino acids long. Trimming cost V 7 bases and J 5 bases, with 14 bases left between them. The CDR3 DNA reads as TGTGCCAGTACGGAGGGTCGGAGAACTGAAGCTTTCTTT. Its translation is CASTEGRRTEAFF. Drawing the rest from reference TRBV19 and TRBJ1-1, the complete variable domain is DGGITQSPKYLFRKEGQNVTLSCEQNLNHDAMYWYRQDPGQGLRLIYYSQIVNDFQKGDIAEGYSVSREKKESFPLTVTSAQKNPTAFYLCASTEGRRTEAFFGQGTRLTVV.

This chain links TRBV6-5 with TRBJ1-2; D uncertain. The CDR3 extends over 13 amino acids. V was trimmed by 5 bases and J by 4 bases, leaving 11 bases between them. In germline, CDR1 is MNHEY, CDR2 SVGAGI. CDR3 residues: CASSAAGPYGYTF. In DNA, the CDR3 is TGTGCCAGCAGTGCCGCCGGGCCCTATGGCTACACCTTC.

This chain connects TRBV18 to TRBJ2-4; D may match TRBD1 or TRBD2 (6 bases each). Germline CDR1 and CDR2: KGHSH and LQKENI. This CDR3 has 15 amino acids. Trimming took off 0 bases at V and 7 bases at J, with 13 bases between the two ends. CDR3 sequence (DNA): TGTGCCAGCTCACCACCTGTCACAGGGAGGAACATTCAGTACTTC. Translated: CASSPPVTGRNIQYF.

The rearrangement joins TRBV29-1 to TRBJ1-4; D possibly corresponds to TRBD1 (5 bases). From germline, CDR1 is SQVTM and CDR2 ANQGSEA. The CDR3 loop spans 12 amino acids. Deletions cut 7 bases from V and 7 bases from J, with 13 bases between. CDR3 coding DNA: TGCAGCGGCCGGGGACTGACTGAAAAACTGTTTTTT. Encoded protein: CSGRGLTEKLFF.

The V gene is TRBV6-5, the J gene TRBJ2-1, with D tentatively TRBD1 (5 bases). Per the germline V gene, CDR1 is MNHEY and CDR2 is SVGAGI. This CDR3 has 13 residues. Trimming left V 7 bases short and J 6 bases short, with 13 bases between. This CDR3 is CASIQTVTNEQFF. CDR3 sequence (DNA): TGTGCCAGCATCCAGACAGTAACCAATGAGCAGTTCTTC.

The chain couples TRBV19 to TRBJ2-3; possible D gene TRBD2, 5 bases. CDR1 LNHDA and CDR2 SQIVND come from the germline V gene (reference sequence). Between the trimmed V and J ends, which lost 5 bases and 6 bases, there was a span of 15 bases. The CDR3 spans 14 residues. The CDR3 nucleotides read TGTGCCAGTAGTGAGGGCCACCGCGGGGATACGCAGTATTTT. Translated: CASSEGHRGDTQYF. The whole variable domain, filled in from reference TRBV19 and TRBJ2-3, reads DGGITQSPKYLFRKEGQNVTLSCEQNLNHDAMYWYRQDPGQGLRLIYYSQIVNDFQKGDIAEGYSVSREKKESFPLTVTSAQKNPTAFYLCASSEGHRGDTQYFGPGTRLTVL.

Of note for this clone: Other DNA sequences from this sample encode an identical CDR3 as well. The DNA of the CDR3 is TGTGCCAGCAGTGACAACAGGGGTAATCAGCCCCAGCATTTT. Protein product: CASSDNRGNQPQHF. The J gene is TRBJ1-5, the V gene TRBV6-1; TRBD1 matches at 7 bases. V was pared by 3 bases and J by 4 bases, with 3 bases of the junction left unmatched. Germline CDR1 MNHNS, CDR2 SASEGT. The CDR3 totals 14 residues.

As for this clone: The same CDR3 also results from other DNA sequences found in this sample. The CDR3 protein is CASSVGGAGANVLTF. In DNA form, the CDR3 reads TGTGCCAGCAGCGTAGGAGGGGCCGGGGCCAACGTCCTGACTTTC. The chain carries TRBV9 and TRBJ2-6; tentatively, D is TRBD1 or TRBD2 (5 bases each). CDR1 is SGDLS and CDR2 is YYNGEE in the germline V gene. The CDR3 spans 15 residues. Trimming cost V 0 bases and J 4 bases, with 8 bases left between them.

This chain uses TRBV7-3 with TRBJ2-4; TRBD1 aligns across 7 bases. This CDR3 is built from 14 residues. Trimming took 5 bases from V and 6 from J; bases not matched to a gene: 7. Germline assignment: CDR1 SGHTA and CDR2 FQGTGA. The CDR3, as DNA: TGTGCCAGCAGCCCTCGAGGGGGCTTAAACATTCAGTACTTC. Translating gives CASSPRGGLNIQYF.